This note documents a single T cell receptor (beta chain) sequence. The CDR3 consists of 14 residues. The germline CDR1 and CDR2 sequences are LGHDT and YNNKEL (reference sequence). Trimming took off 1 base at V and 4 bases at J, with 11 bases between the two ends. Under the authors' procedure: Reference gene primer amplification in the assay estimated nucleated cell counts. Profiled with immunoSEQ multiplex PCR; TCRdb holds only in-frame clones, not every one. From that table come the V and J calls and clone size; the DNA was used to work out D and trimming. The sample shows 150,000 to 200,000 clones, 85% to 90% of them seen only once. This entry comes from a study of blood T cell repertoires in COVID-19. Study-wide context: Spain, Italy and the United States supplied samples that represented acute and convalescent COVID-19. From T cells, B-cell-depleted T cells, or PBMCs came the material, which was cDNA or gDNA.

Sequenced material: peripheral blood. The TCR was taken from a woman older than 75 in a cohort sampled during active or convalescent COVID-19. The rearrangement links TRBV3-1 (or the pseudogene TRBV3-2) to TRBJ2-7; possibly TRBD1 for D (7 bases). The CDR3 DNA reads as TGTGCCAGCAGCCAAGGGGCAGGGGGGTACGAGCAGTACTTC. It is translated as CASSQGAGGYEQYF.